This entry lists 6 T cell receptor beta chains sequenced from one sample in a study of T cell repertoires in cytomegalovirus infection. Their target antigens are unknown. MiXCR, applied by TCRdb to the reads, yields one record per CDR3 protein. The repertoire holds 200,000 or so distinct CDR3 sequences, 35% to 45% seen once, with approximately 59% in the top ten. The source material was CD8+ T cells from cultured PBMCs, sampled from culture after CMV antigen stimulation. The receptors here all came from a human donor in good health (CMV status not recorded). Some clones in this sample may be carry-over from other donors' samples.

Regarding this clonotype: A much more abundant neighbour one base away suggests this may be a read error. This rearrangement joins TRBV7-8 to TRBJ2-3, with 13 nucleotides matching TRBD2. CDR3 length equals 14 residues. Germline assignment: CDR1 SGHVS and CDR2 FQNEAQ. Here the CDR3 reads CATWTSGGTDTQCF. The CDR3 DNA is TGTGCCACGTGGACTAGCGGGGGCACAGATACGCAGTGTTTT.

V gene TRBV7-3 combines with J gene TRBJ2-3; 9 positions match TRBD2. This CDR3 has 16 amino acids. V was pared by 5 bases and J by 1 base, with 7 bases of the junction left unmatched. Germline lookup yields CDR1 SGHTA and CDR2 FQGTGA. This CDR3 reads CASSPVAGGGTDTQYF. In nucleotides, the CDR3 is TGTGCCAGCAGCCCAGTTGCGGGAGGGGGCACAGATACGCAGTATTTT.

Here the CDR3 reads CSASQERREETQYF. The CDR3 nucleotides are TGCAGTGCTAGTCAGGAGCGTAGGGAGGAGACCCAGTACTTC. This rearrangement joins TRBV20-1 to TRBJ2-5; tentatively, D is TRBD2 (5 bases). The CDR3 contains 14 residues. Germline loops: CDR1 DFQATT, CDR2 SNEGSKA (reference sequence). The ends were cut back, 3 bases at V and 5 bases at J, with 16 bases in the middle.

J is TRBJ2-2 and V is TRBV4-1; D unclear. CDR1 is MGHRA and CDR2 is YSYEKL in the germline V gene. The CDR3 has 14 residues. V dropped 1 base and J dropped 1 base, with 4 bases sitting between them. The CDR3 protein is CASSQVVNTGELFF. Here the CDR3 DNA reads TGCGCCAGCAGCCAAGTGGTGAACACCGGGGAGCTGTTTTTT.

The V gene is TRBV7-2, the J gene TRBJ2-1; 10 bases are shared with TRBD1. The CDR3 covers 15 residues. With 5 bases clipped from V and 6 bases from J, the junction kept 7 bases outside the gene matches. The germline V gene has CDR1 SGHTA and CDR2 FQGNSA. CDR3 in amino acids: CASSRRQGATNEQFF. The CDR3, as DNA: TGTGCCAGCAGCCGTAGACAGGGGGCAACCAATGAGCAGTTCTTC.

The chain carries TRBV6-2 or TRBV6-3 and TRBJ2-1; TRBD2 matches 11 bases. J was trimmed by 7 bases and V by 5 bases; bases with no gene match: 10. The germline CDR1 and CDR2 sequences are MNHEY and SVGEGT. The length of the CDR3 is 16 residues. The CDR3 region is CASSTIAGGPKNEQFF. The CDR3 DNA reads TGTGCCAGCAGTACCATAGCGGGGGGGCCGAAAAATGAGCAGTTCTTC.